A single sample gave rise to the 5 T cell receptor beta chains below, sequenced in a study of control samples from healthy donors and cancer patients. The data were produced by immunoSEQ multiplex PCR, yet TCRdb's version contains in-frame clones alone and is incomplete. Altogether 200,000 to 250,000 clones are present, 85% to 95% being singletons, with the ten largest covering 1.5%. Sequences were obtained from blood. The origin of the receptors is a man aged 50 to 59 in good health.

The J gene is TRBJ1-6, the V gene TRBV2; D may be TRBD1 (6 bases). V lost 6 bases, J lost 7 bases, and 16 bases lay in between. CDR3 length: 15 amino acids. Germline CDR1 SNHLY, CDR2 FYNNEI. The CDR3 loop is CASSGYRVENSPLHF. In DNA form, the CDR3 reads TGTGCCAGCAGCGGATACAGGGTGGAGAATTCACCCCTCCACTTT. The complete variable domain, with remaining parts taken from reference TRBV2 and TRBJ1-6, reads EPEVTQTPSHQVTQMGQEVILRCVPISNHLYFYWYRQILGQKVEFLVSFYNNEISEKSEIFDDQFSVERPDGSNFTLKIRSTKLEDSAMYFCASSGYRVENSPLHFGNGTRLTVT.

This clone was found once. This chain's CDR3 is CASSERQGISYEQYF. The CDR3 region has the DNA TGTGCCAGCAGTGAAAGACAGGGGATATCCTACGAGCAGTACTTC. This sequence joins TRBV6-1 and TRBJ2-7, with TRBD1 matching over 8 bases. There are 15 residues in the CDR3. Per the germline V gene, CDR1 is MNHNS and CDR2 is SASEGT. V trimming: 2 bases; J trimming: 1 base; junction bases outside the gene matches: 4.

The table lists this clone with a count of one. The chain joins TRBV19 to TRBJ2-2; D uncertain. This CDR3 is 14 amino acids long. The germline CDR1 and CDR2 sequences are LNHDA and SQIVND (reference sequence). Between the trimmed V and J ends, which lost 0 bases and 6 bases, there was a span of 8 bases. The CDR3 is CASSIDLGPGELFF. The CDR3 nucleotides are TGTGCCAGTAGTATAGATCTAGGGCCCGGGGAGCTGTTTTTT.

Regarding this clone: Mismatch with germline at one junction end may stem from a read error. The sample has other DNA sequences that encode this CDR3 too. V usage is TRBV3-1 (or the pseudogene TRBV3-2) and J usage is TRBJ2-3; 7 nucleotides line up with TRBD1. CDR1 and CDR2 from the germline V gene are LGHDT and YNNKEL (reference sequence). This CDR3 comprises 13 residues. This chain's CDR3 is CASSRGQPDTQYF. The DNA for the CDR3 is TGTGCCAGCAGCCGGGGACAGCCAGATACACAGTATTTT.

The J gene is TRBJ2-5, the V gene TRBV11-2; tentative D call: TRBD2 (7 bases). V lost 3 bases, J lost 5 bases, and 16 bases lay in between. Germline loops: CDR1 SGHAT, CDR2 FQNNGV. The CDR3 extends over 15 amino acids. The CDR3 sequence: CASSFWGGPLETQYF. CDR3 sequence (DNA): TGTGCCAGCAGCTTTTGGGGGGGGCCATTGGAGACCCAGTACTTC. Variable domain in full (rest from reference TRBV11-2 and TRBJ2-5): EAGVAQSPRYKIIEKRQSVAFWCNPISGHATLYWYQQILGQGPKLLIQFQNNGVVDDSQLPKDRFSAERLKGVDSTLKIQPAKLEDSAVYLCASSFWGGPLETQYFGPGTRLLVL.